This TCR beta chain was captured by sequencing in a study of OX40 agonist ivuxolimab in advanced cancers. Study information: Eligibility rules accepted prior anti-PD-1, anti-PD-L1 or anti-CTLA-4 therapy, and around 43% had some.

This clone was found once. Produced via immunoSEQ multiplex PCR; TCRdb's table is partial and in-frame only. The data contain under 85,000 clones, roughly 77% of them seen just once; the ten biggest clones take up about 5%. The clonotype originates from an adult with an advanced solid tumor such as melanoma, head and neck, liver or kidney cancer. This specimen was CD4+ or CD8+ T cells sorted from blood, taken in a trial of the OX40 agonist ivuxolimab.

DNA for the CDR3: TGTGCCAGTAGTTCTACTGGGGGCTTTAGCAATCAGCCCCAGCATTTT. This translates into CASSSTGGFSNQPQHF. The chain links TRBV19 to TRBJ1-5; tentatively, D is TRBD1 (6 bases). The germline CDR1 and CDR2 sequences are LNHDA and SQIVND (reference sequence). V lost 5 bases and J lost 0, with 14 bases in between. This CDR3 has 16 amino acids.